Listed here is a single TCR beta chain. Authors' analysis steps: The authors estimated nucleated cell counts from reference gene primer amplification. Measured with immunoSEQ multiplex PCR; TCRdb has only the in-frame clones, and not every one. That table gives V, J and clone size, and the DNA gave D and trimming. The table has some 220,000 clones, around 84% seen once; the top ten hold about 5.1%. This record belongs to a study of blood T cell repertoires in COVID-19. Study-wide context: In each case, the material was cDNA or gDNA derived from T cells, B-cell-depleted T cells, or PBMCs.

V lost 3 bases and J lost 14; bases outside the gene matches: 17. The V gene's germline CDR1 is SNHLY and CDR2 FYNNEI. CDR3 size: 16 residues. The sequenced sample was peripheral blood. The TCR was taken from a woman aged 60-75 years who had recovered from COVID-19. The gene calls are TRBV2 and TRBJ2-1; 9 bases match TRBD2. The CDR3, as DNA: TGTGCCAGCAGTGATGGTCTCTGGAGCGGGGGGAACGGGGAGTTCTTC. This translates into CASSDGLWSGGNGEFF. The entire variable domain, with the rest obtained from reference TRBV2 and TRBJ2-1, is as follows: EPEVTQTPSHQVTQMGQEVILRCVPISNHLYFYWYRQILGQKVEFLVSFYNNEISEKSEIFDDQFSVERPDGSNFTLKIRSTKLEDSAMYFCASSDGLWSGGNGEFFGPGTRLTVL.